Reported below is one T cell receptor (beta chain). In its sample, this clone was seen once. Its antigen remains unidentified. No quality values exist for individual bases; no much larger clone is one base distant. The data were taken from a study of shared clonotypes between healthy human individuals (dated by TCRdb to about 2020). Context from the whole study: The cohort included a few men and two women between 18 and 49 years of age. Libraries were prepared and TCR repertoires were sequenced by different laboratories using diverse techniques, in order to increase sequencing depth and limit assay-specific biases. Blood TCR repertoires of five healthy adults were deeply sequenced to estimate repertoire size and the extent of clonotype sharing between individuals. Leukapheresis yielded between about 0.9 and 8.9 billion PBMCs per donor.

Donors were healthy HIV-negative adults with no recently reported acute infections or vaccinations. Only Caucasian adults living in Nashville, Tennessee, USA were represented among the donors. For unsorted samples, some 90 million PBMCs were counted and genomic DNA was extracted with the QIAamp DNA Blood Mini kit. Blood was collected by leukapheresis, and PBMCs were isolated by Ficoll-Histopaque density gradient centrifugation and then cryopreserved in liquid nitrogen vapor phase. Using the deep immunoSEQ assay, multiplex PCR amplified TCR CDR3 regions from genomic DNA. Extracted genomic DNA from each cell subset was spread evenly across all wells of several immunoSEQ 96-well plates, with each plate serving as a replicate. Each replicate PCR for unsorted PBMC received roughly 290 ng genomic DNA, equal to tens of thousands of T cell genomes. Ten immunoSEQ deep assay plates were used to sequence unsorted PBMC genomic DNA. Purified libraries were quantified with a Qubit 3.0 fluorometer, sized on a Bioanalyzer 2100, and re-quantified with the KAPA Library Quantification kit. A separate single-read 150-cycle Illumina NextSeq 550 flow cell was used to sequence each immunoSEQ 96-well plate. For the original study's pipeline: The immunoSEQ output contained only junctional sequences without quality scores, so filtering could not match that applied to full-length reads. To assign V/J genes and CDR3, sequences were annotated against IMGT germline references using PyIR, a Python wrapper for IgBLAST v1.9. Reads were removed for weak V/J assignments (E-value above 1e-6), missing CDR3, stop codons, out-of-frame junctions, or ambiguous translated residues. V3J clonotypes were defined as sequences sharing the same inferred V gene, J gene, and CDR3 amino acid sequence. The percentage overlap between two repertoires was calculated by dividing the number of shared unique clonotypes by the size of the smaller repertoire. Three approaches were used to assess repertoire richness: RTK rarefaction, the Chao1 estimator, and Recon v2.1 estimates of unobserved clonotypes. TCRdb holds this immuneACCESS table with in-frame rearrangements only. Some clones are missing; in checked studies, unresolved V genes explain under half, and the rest has no known cause. The V and J calls and clone size were taken over from that table, and D and trimming were inferred from the DNA. The sample contains some 530,000 clones, roughly 80% of them found a single time. 12% of the sample rests with the top ten.

Results the study describes overall, beyond this receptor: The genetic and exposure-history diversity represented was limited by the small number of donors. Sampling was restricted to blood, and TCR repertoires in tissue are likely to differ from TCR repertoires in blood. Based on pairwise subsampling, the degree of clonotype sharing among donors was expected to be affected by sequencing depth.

From the germline V gene, CDR1 is SNHLY and CDR2 is FYNNEI. Counted from cysteine to phenylalanine, this CDR3 has 16 amino acids. The entry retains the CDR3 DNA only, 48 bases that are in frame from base 1. V lost 3 bases and J lost 7 bases, and the count of bases not matched to a germline gene is 10. The source of this sequence is a woman aged 35 to 49 in good health. Some clones in this sample may be carry-over from other donors' samples. This receptor chain uses TRBV2 and TRBJ1-4; 8 nucleotides in the junction match TRBD1. What was sequenced was PBMCs. The CDR3 corresponds to CASSEDRVLNGEKLFF. The nucleotide sequence is TGTGCCAGCAGTGAGGACAGGGTACTTAACGGTGAAAAACTGTTTTTT.